The next 20 T cell receptor beta chains were all read from a single sample in a study of CD8+ T cells in alopecia areata. Sequencing used cDNA as its template, made by extracting RNA and reverse transcribing it. The data were produced by immunoSEQ multiplex PCR, yet TCRdb's version contains in-frame clones alone and is incomplete. The table lists 65,000 to 75,000 clones, about 45% of them singletons. Sample: CD8+ T cells sorted from blood, taken at week 0. These receptor sequences come from a human donor with alopecia areata.

V gene TRBV6-5 combines with J gene TRBJ2-2; D remains ambiguous. The germline V and J ends were trimmed by 4 bases and 2 bases, with 8 bases remaining between them. CDR1 MNHEY and CDR2 SVGAGI come from the germline V gene. The length of the CDR3 is 14 residues. The CDR3 nucleotides read TGTGCCAGCAGTTCAGGCTATAACACCGGGGAGCTGTTTTTT. It is translated as CASSSGYNTGELFF.

The chain carries TRBV27 and TRBJ1-3, with TRBD1 identical over 9 bases. Per germline, CDR1 MNHEY and CDR2 SMNVEV (reference sequence). The J segment lost 2 bases and the V segment lost 7 bases, leaving 12 bases of the junction unmatched. The CDR3 is 17 residues long. CDR3 nucleotides: TGTGCCAGCACTCCCCCCAAGGGGACAGGGACTGGAAACACCATATATTTT. Amino acid sequence: CASTPPKGTGTGNTIYF.

This chain links TRBV30 with TRBJ2-2, with D perhaps TRBD2 (5 bases). Trimming removed 3 bases from V and 0 bases from J, with 11 bases in between. CDR1 GTSNPN and CDR2 SVGIG come from the germline V gene (reference sequence). This CDR3 contains 15 residues. The CDR3 protein is CAWRDLATNTGELFF. The CDR3 nucleotides are TGTGCCTGGAGGGACCTAGCTACGAACACCGGGGAGCTGTTTTTT.

This clone came up a few times. The CDR3 DNA reads TGTGCCAGCAGCTTAGCCCGGGGGGGACTAGCGGATACCGGGGAGCTGTTTTTT. Its translation: CASSLARGGLADTGELFF. The chain has TRBV7-2 and TRBJ2-2, with TRBD2 identical over 11 bases. The V segment lost 0 bases and the J segment 5 bases; nucleotides outside the gene matches: 8. The CDR3 totals 18 residues. The germline gives CDR1 SGHTA, CDR2 FQGNSA.

This clone has a handful of counts. The chain couples TRBV27 to TRBJ2-7; D perhaps matches TRBD1 (8 bases). V lost 2 bases and J 1 base, leaving 12 bases between the germline ends. CDR1 and CDR2 (germline): MNHEY, SMNVEV (reference sequence). This CDR3 spans 15 amino acids. CDR3 residues: CASSLGQGLSYEQYF. CDR3 coding DNA: TGTGCCAGCAGTTTAGGACAGGGACTATCCTACGAGCAGTACTTC.

CDR3 sequence (DNA): TGCGCCAGCGGCAAGGGCCGTAATCAGCCCCAGCATTTT. Translation: CASGKGRNQPQHF. The chain couples TRBV4-1 to TRBJ1-5, with D uncertain. Germline CDR1 is MGHRA and CDR2 is YSYEKL. V lost 8 bases to trimming and J lost 4 bases, with 12 bases between them. The CDR3 totals 13 residues.

This clone was found a few times. V and J are TRBV7-2 and TRBJ1-4; weak D call: TRBD1 (6 bases). Germline V gene lookup returns CDR1 SGHTA and CDR2 FQGNSA. Between the trimmed V and J ends, which lost 5 bases and 8 bases, there was a span of 18 bases. The CDR3 has 15 amino acids. CDR3 nucleotides: TGTGCCAGCAGCGCCCCGACAGGAGGGGACGAAAAACTGTTTTTT. Protein sequence: CASSAPTGGDEKLFF.

The chain combines TRBV29-1 with TRBJ2-1, with 7 bases aligning to TRBD2. CDR3 length: 14 amino acids. Germline-derived CDR1 and CDR2 are SQVTM and ANQGSEA. V lost 1 base and J lost 2; bases outside the gene matches: 2. The CDR3, as DNA: TGCAGCGTTGAAGGCGGGAGTGCCTACAATGAGCAGTTCTTC. Encoded protein: CSVEGGSAYNEQFF.

This chain links TRBV27 with TRBJ1-1; D remains ambiguous. V was pared by 4 bases and J by 0 bases, with 15 bases between. The CDR3 covers 16 residues. The germline V gene encodes CDR1 MNHEY and CDR2 SMNVEV (reference sequence). CDR3 protein: CASSSPGRALNTEAFF. In DNA, the CDR3 is TGTGCCAGCAGTTCCCCGGGCCGGGCTCTGAACACTGAAGCTTTCTTT.

The table lists this clone with a few counts. This chain uses TRBV30 with TRBJ2-7, with 8 bases that match TRBD1. The germline gives CDR1 GTSNPN, CDR2 SVGIG (reference sequence). V shed 0 bases, J shed 2 bases, and the junction held 3 bases outside the gene matches. This CDR3 contains 14 residues. The CDR3 bases are TGTGCCTGGAGTGTGGGGACAGGTGCCTACGAGCAGTACTTC. It translates to CAWSVGTGAYEQYF.

The rearrangement links TRBV6-5 to TRBJ1-2, with D possibly TRBD1 on 6 matching bases. The CDR3 has 13 amino acids. The germline V gene has CDR1 MNHEY and CDR2 SVGAGI. Trimming shortened V by 2 bases and J by 8 bases, and 12 bases separated the two germline ends. This CDR3 is CASSYDGDNGYTF. CDR3 coding DNA: TGTGCCAGCAGTTACGACGGGGACAACGGCTACACCTTC.

The chain uses TRBV5-1 and TRBJ1-4; 7 bases are shared with TRBD1. Unmatched junction bases numbered 8, after V lost 4 bases and J lost 8 bases. Germline loops: CDR1 SGHRS, CDR2 YFSETQ. The CDR3 extends over 14 amino acids. The CDR3, as DNA: TGCGCCAGCAGCGTGGGACAGACTGGGGAAAAACTGTTTTTT. Protein sequence: CASSVGQTGEKLFF.

The gene calls are TRBV7-3 and TRBJ2-3; D gene ambiguous. Germline CDR1 is SGHTA and CDR2 is FQGTGA. V shed 1 base and J shed 5 bases, with 7 bases lying between them. The CDR3 sequence is 13 residues long. CDR3 nucleotide sequence: TGTGCCAGCAGCTTAATTTCGGAAGATACGCAGTATTTT. Its protein product is CASSLISEDTQYF. Filled out from reference TRBV7-3 and TRBJ2-3, the complete variable domain reads GAGVSQTPSNKVTEKGKYVELRCDPISGHTALYWYRQSLGQGPEFLIYFQGTGAADDSGLPNDRFFAVRPEGSVSTLKIQRTERGDSAVYLCASSLISEDTQYFGPGTRLTVL.

This clone appeared a few times. The chain carries TRBV29-1 and TRBJ2-3, with TRBD1 matching 8 bases. Germline-derived CDR1 and CDR2 are SQVTM and ANQGSEA. CDR3 length equals 16 residues. V shed 6 bases and J 3 bases; nucleotides not matched to a gene: 14. This chain's CDR3 is CSVKAFRDRRTDTQYF. The CDR3 region has the DNA TGCAGCGTCAAAGCATTCAGGGACAGGCGGACAGATACGCAGTATTTT.

This clone was detected a few times. The genes are TRBV7-3 and TRBJ2-1, with 13 bases aligning to TRBD2. The CDR3 has 16 amino acids. The trim removed 1 base at V and 6 bases at J, leaving 3 bases unmatched. Germline assignment: CDR1 SGHTA and CDR2 FQGTGA. Here the CDR3 reads CASSLMGLAGLNEQFF. CDR3 in DNA: TGTGCCAGCAGCTTAATGGGACTAGCGGGACTCAATGAGCAGTTCTTC.

The chain employs TRBV5-1 and TRBJ2-2; 9 bases are a match to TRBD1. CDR3 length equals 16 residues. Germline-derived CDR1 and CDR2 are SGHRS and YFSETQ. The junction had 7 bases not matched to a gene; V was cut back by 1 base and J by 6 bases. CDR3 loop: CASSLSGTGRSGELFF. In DNA form, the CDR3 reads TGCGCCAGCAGCTTGTCCGGGACAGGGCGATCCGGGGAGCTGTTTTTT. Using reference TRBV5-1 and TRBJ2-2 for the parts outside the CDR3, the full variable domain is KAGVTQTPRYLIKTRGQQVTLSCSPISGHRSVSWYQQTPGQGLQFLFEYFSETQRNKGNFPGRFSGRQFSNSRSEMNVSTLELGDSALYLCASSLSGTGRSGELFFGEGSRLTVL.

The chain recombines TRBV9 with TRBJ2-3, with 9 bases matching TRBD1. Germline assignment: CDR1 SGDLS and CDR2 YYNGEE. The CDR3 extends over 14 amino acids. Germline trimming cut 4 bases from V and 6 bases from J; bases unmatched to any gene: 6. The CDR3 DNA follows: TGTGCCAGCAGCTCCGGGACAGGGTTGGATACGCAGTATTTT. Translated: CASSSGTGLDTQYF.

This CDR3 is CASSQVAGGSYEQYF. Written as DNA, the CDR3 is TGCGCCAGCAGCCAAGTCGCAGGGGGCTCCTACGAGCAGTACTTC. V and J are TRBV4-1 and TRBJ2-7; TRBD1 matches 7 bases. The CDR3 extends over 15 amino acids. The germline V gene encodes CDR1 MGHRA and CDR2 YSYEKL. V lost 1 base, J lost 0 bases, and 3 bases stayed unmatched.

The V call is TRBV29-1, the J call TRBJ1-2; D gene uncertain. Germline CDR1 is SQVTM and CDR2 is ANQGSEA. This CDR3 is 17 amino acids long. Trimming removed 0 bases at V and 3 bases at J, with 20 bases between. The CDR3 DNA reads TGCAGCGTTGAAGAGCTCCTCTCCGGACGACCAGACTATGGCTACACCTTC. Its translation: CSVEELLSGRPDYGYTF.

V gene TRBV12-5 combines with J gene TRBJ2-3; D not certain. The CDR3 loop spans 12 amino acids. Germline CDR1 and CDR2: LGHNT and FRNRAP. With 1 base removed from V and 8 bases from J, the gap between germline ends came to 7 bases. The CDR3 region has the DNA TGTGCTAGTGGTTTGGGCCTGATTACGCAGTATTTT. Translation: CASGLGLITQYF.